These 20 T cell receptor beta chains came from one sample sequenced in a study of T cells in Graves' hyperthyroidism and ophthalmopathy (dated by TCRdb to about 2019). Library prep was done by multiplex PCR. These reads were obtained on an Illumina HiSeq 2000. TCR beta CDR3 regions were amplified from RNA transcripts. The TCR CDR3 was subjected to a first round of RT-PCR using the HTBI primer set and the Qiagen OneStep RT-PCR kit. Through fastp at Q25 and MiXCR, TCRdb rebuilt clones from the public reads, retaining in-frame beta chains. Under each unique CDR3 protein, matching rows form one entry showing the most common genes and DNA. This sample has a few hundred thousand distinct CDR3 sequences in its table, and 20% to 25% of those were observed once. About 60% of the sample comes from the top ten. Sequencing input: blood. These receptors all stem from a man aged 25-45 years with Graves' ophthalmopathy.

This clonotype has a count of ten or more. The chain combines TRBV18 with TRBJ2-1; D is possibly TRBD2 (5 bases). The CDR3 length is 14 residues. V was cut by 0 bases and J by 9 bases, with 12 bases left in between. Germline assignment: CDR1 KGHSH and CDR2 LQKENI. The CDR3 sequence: CASSPPREGSEQFF. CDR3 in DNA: TGTGCCAGCTCACCACCGAGGGAAGGGTCTGAGCAGTTCTTC. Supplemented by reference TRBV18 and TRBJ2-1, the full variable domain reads NAGVMQNPRHLVRRRGQEARLRCSPMKGHSHVYWYRQLPEEGLKFMVYLQKENIIDESGMPKERFSAEFPKEGPSILRIQQVVRGDSAAYFCASSPPREGSEQFFGPGTRLTVL.

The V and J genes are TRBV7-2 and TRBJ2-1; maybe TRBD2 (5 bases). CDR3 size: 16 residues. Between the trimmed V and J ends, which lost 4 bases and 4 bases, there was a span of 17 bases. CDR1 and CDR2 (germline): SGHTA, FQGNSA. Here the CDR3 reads CASSSLATSGYNEQFF. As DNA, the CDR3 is TGTGCCAGCAGCTCCCTAGCAACTAGTGGGTACAATGAGCAGTTCTTC.

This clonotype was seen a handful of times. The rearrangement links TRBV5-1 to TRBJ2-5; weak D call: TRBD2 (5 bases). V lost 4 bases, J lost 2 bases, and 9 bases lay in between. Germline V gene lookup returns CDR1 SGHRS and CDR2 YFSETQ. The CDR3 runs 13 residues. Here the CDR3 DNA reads TGCGCCAGCAGCGCGGACTGGCAAGAGACCCAGTACTTC. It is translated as CASSADWQETQYF.

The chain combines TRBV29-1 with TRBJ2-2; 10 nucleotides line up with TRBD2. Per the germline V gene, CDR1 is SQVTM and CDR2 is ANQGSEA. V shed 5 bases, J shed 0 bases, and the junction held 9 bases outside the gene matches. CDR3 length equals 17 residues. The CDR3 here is CSVTLAGVQTNTGELFF. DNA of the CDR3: TGCAGCGTTACCCTAGCGGGAGTGCAAACGAACACCGGGGAGCTGTTTTTT.

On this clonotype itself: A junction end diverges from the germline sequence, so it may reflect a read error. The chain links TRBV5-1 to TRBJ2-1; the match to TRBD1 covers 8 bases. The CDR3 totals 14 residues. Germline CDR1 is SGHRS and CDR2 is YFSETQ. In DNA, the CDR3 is TGTGCCAGCAGCTTTACAGGGGGAGTGAATGAGCAGTTCTTC. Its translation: CASSFTGGVNEQFF.

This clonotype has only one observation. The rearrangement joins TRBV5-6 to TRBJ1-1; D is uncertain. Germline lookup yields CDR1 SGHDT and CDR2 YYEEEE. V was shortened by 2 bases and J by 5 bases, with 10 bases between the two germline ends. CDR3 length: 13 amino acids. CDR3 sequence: CASSLSLWTEAFF. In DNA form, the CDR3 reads TGTGCCAGCAGCTTAAGTCTTTGGACTGAAGCTTTCTTT.

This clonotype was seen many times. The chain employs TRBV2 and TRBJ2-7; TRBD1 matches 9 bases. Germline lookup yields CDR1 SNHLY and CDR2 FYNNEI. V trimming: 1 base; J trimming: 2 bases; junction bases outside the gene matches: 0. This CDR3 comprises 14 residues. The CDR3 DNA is TGTGCCAGCAGTGAAGGACAGGGGGCCTACGAGCAGTACTTC. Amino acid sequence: CASSEGQGAYEQYF.

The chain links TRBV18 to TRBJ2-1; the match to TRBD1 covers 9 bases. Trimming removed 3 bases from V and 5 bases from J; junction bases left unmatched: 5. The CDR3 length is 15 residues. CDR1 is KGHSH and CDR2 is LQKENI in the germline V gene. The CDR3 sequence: CASSPRWTGDNEQFF. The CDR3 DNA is TGTGCCAGCTCACCCAGATGGACAGGGGACAATGAGCAGTTCTTC.

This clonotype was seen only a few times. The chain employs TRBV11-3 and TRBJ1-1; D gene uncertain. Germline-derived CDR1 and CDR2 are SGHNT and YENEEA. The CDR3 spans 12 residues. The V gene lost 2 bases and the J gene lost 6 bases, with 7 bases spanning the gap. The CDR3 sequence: CASSLRESEAFF. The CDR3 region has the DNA TGTGCCAGCAGCTTAAGGGAGTCTGAAGCTTTCTTT.

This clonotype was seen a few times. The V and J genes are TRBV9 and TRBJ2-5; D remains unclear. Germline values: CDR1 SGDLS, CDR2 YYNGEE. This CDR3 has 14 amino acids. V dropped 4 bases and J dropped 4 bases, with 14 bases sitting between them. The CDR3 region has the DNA TGTGCCAGCAGCCCCAACCCCGTTAGAGAGACCCAGTACTTC. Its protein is CASSPNPVRETQYF.

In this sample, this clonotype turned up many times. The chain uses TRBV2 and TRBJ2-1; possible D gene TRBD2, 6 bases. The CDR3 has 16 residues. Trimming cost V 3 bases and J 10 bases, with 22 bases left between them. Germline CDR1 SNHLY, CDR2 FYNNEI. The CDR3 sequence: CASSEEGRPLYSEQFF. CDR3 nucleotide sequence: TGTGCCAGCAGTGAGGAGGGACGCCCCCTCTATAGCGAGCAGTTCTTC.

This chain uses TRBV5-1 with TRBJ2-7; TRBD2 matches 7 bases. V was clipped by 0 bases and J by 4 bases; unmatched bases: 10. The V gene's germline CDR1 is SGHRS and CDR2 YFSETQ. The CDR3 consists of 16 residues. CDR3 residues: CASSLARGGSGYEQYF. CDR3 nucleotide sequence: TGCGCCAGCAGCTTGGCCCGTGGCGGGAGTGGATACGAGCAGTACTTC.

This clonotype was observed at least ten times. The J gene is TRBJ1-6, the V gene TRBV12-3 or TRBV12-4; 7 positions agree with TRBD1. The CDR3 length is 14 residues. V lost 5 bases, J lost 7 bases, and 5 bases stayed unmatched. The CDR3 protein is CASSQTGRNSPLHF. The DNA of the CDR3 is TGTGCCAGCAGTCAGACAGGGAGAAATTCACCCCTCCACTTT.

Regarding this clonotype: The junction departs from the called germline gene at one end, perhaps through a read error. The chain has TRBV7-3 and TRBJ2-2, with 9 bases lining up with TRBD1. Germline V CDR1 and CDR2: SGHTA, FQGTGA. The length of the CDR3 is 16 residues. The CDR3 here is CTSSSKGQGNTGELFF. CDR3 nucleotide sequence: TGTACCAGCAGCTCTAAGGGACAGGGGAACACCGGGGAGCTGTTTTTT.

CDR3 nucleotides: TGTGCCATCAATTCAGCGGGAGGGACGTACAATGAGCAGTTCTTC. It encodes CAINSAGGTYNEQFF. This chain joins TRBV10-3 and TRBJ2-1; 10 bases match TRBD2. The CDR3 has 15 amino acids. Germline CDR1 is ENHRY and CDR2 is SYGVKD. After removal of 7 bases from V and 4 bases from J, the junction contained 7 bases not matched to a gene.

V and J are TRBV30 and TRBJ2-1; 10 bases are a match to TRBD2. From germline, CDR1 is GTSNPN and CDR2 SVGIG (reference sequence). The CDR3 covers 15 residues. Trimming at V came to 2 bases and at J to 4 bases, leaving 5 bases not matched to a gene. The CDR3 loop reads CAWSSASGRYNEQFF. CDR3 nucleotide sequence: TGTGCCTGGAGTTCGGCTAGCGGGAGATACAATGAGCAGTTCTTC.

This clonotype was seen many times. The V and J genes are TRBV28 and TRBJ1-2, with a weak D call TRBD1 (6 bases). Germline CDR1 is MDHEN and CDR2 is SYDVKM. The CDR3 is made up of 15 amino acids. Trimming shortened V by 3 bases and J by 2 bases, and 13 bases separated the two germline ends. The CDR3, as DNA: TGTGCCAGCAGTTTTAGGGACACCCCAAACTATGGCTACACCTTC. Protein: CASSFRDTPNYGYTF.

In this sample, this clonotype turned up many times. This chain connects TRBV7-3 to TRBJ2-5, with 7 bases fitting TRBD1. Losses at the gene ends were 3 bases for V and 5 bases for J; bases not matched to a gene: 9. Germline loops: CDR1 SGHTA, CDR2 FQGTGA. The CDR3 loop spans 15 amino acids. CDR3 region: CASSFQGGSGETQYF. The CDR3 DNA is TGTGCCAGCAGCTTCCAAGGGGGCAGTGGGGAGACCCAGTACTTC. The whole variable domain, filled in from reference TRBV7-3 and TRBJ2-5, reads GAGVSQTPSNKVTEKGKYVELRCDPISGHTALYWYRQSLGQGPEFLIYFQGTGAADDSGLPNDRFFAVRPEGSVSTLKIQRTERGDSAVYLCASSFQGGSGETQYFGPGTRLLVL.

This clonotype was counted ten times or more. The CDR3 is CSARSGRAPGGTEAFF. The CDR3 DNA follows: TGCAGTGCTAGGAGCGGGAGGGCCCCTGGTGGCACTGAAGCTTTCTTT. The chain recombines TRBV20-1 with TRBJ1-1; D is uncertain. The CDR3 length is 16 residues. V lost 3 bases to trimming and J lost 4 bases, with 21 bases between them. CDR1 DFQATT and CDR2 SNEGSKA come from the germline V gene (reference sequence).

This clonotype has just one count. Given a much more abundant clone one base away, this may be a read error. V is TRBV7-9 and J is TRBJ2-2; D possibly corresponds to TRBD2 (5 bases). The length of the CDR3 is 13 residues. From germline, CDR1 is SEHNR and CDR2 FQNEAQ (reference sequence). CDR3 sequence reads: CASKVANTGELSF. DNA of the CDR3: TGTGCCAGTAAAGTCGCGAACACCGGGGAGCTGTCTTTT.